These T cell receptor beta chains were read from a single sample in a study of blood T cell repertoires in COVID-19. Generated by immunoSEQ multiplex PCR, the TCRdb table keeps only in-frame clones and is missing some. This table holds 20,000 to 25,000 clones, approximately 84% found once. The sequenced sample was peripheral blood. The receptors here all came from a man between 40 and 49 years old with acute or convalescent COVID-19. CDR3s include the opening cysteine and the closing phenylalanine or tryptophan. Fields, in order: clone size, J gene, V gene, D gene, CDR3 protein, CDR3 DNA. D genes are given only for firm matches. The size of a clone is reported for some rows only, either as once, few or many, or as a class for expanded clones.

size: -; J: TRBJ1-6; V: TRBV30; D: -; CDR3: CAWERQENSPLHF; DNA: TGTGCCTGGGAGAGACAGGAGAATTCACCCCTCCACTTT
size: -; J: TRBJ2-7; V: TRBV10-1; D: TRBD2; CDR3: CASSESTSGGYEQYF; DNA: TGCGCCAGCAGTGAGTCGACTAGCGGGGGCTACGAGCAGTACTTC
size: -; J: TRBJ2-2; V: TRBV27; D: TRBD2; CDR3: CASRKRELGGELFF; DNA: TGTGCCAGCCGGAAGCGGGAGTTGGGCGGGGAGCTGTTTTTT
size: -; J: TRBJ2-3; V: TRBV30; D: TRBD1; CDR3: CAWRTGQGIDTQYF; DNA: TGTGCCTGGAGAACTGGACAGGGGATAGATACGCAGTATTTT
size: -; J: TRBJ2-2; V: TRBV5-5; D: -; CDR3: CASSLGLADTGELFF; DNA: TGTGCCAGCAGCTTGGGGCTGGCAGACACCGGGGAGCTGTTTTTT
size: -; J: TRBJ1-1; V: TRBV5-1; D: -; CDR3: CASSLVLGAQFVAEAFF; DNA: TGCGCCAGCAGCTTGGTTTTAGGGGCCCAGTTTGTGGCTGAAGCTTTCTTT
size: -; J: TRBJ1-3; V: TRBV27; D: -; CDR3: CASSSGQSSGNTIYF; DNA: TGTGCCAGCAGTTCCGGACAGAGCTCTGGAAACACCATATATTTT
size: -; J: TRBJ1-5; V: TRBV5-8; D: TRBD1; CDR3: CASSARTGRQPQHF; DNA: TGTGCCAGCAGCGCCAGGACAGGGCGACAGCCCCAGCATTTT
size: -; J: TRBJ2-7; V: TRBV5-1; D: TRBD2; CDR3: CASSLGSGGGYEQYF; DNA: TGCGCCAGCAGCTTGGGTAGCGGGGGCGGCTACGAGCAGTACTTC
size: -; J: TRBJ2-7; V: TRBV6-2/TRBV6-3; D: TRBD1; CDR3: CASSPPAGGYEQYF; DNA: TGTGCCAGCAGCCCCCCGGCAGGGGGCTACGAGCAGTACTTC
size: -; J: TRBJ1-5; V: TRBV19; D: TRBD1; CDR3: CASSTARQGNQPQHF; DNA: TGTGCCAGTAGTACAGCCAGACAGGGGAATCAGCCCCAGCATTTT
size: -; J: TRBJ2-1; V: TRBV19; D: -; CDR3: CASSIEQADGYNEQFF; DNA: TGTGCCAGTAGTATAGAACAAGCGGACGGCTACAATGAGCAGTTCTTC
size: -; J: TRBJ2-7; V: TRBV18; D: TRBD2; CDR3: CASQGTSGSYEQYF; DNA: TGTGCCAGCCAGGGGACTAGCGGCTCCTACGAGCAGTACTTC
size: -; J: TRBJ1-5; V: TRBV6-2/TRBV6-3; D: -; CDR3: CASSYQGKGNQPQHF; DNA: TGTGCCAGCAGTTACCAGGGAAAGGGCAATCAGCCCCAGCATTTT
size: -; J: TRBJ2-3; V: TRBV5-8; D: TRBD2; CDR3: CASSLAGRAQYF; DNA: TGTGCCAGCAGCTTGGCCGGGAGGGCGCAGTATTTT
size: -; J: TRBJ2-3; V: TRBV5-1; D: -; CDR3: CASSSGDRSTDTQYF; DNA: TGCGCCAGCAGCTCGGGAGACAGAAGCACAGATACGCAGTATTTT
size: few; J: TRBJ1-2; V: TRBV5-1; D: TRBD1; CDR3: CASSTEQGAIANYGYTF; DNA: TGCGCCAGCAGTACCGAACAGGGGGCGATAGCTAACTATGGCTACACCTTC
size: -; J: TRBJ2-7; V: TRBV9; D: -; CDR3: CASSVDQGIHEQYF; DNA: TGTGCCAGCAGCGTAGACCAGGGTATACACGAGCAGTACTTC
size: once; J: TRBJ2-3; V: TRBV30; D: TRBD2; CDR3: CAKTSGDPTDTQYF; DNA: TGTGCCAAGACTAGCGGGGATCCCACAGATACGCAGTATTTT
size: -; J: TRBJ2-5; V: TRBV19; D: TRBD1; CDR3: CASSSGTGGTQYF; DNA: TGTGCCAGTAGTAGCGGGACAGGGGGCACCCAGTACTTC
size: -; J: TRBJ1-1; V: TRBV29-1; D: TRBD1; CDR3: CSATSPDRGPEAFF; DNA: TGCAGCGCTACCTCCCCCGACAGGGGGCCTGAAGCTTTCTTT
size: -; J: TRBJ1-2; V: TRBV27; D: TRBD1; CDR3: CATQPGQGLPNYGYTF; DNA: TGTGCCACTCAACCGGGACAGGGGCTCCCTAACTATGGCTACACCTTC
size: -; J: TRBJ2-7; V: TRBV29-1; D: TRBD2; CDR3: CSVEGAGGYEQYF; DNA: TGCAGCGTTGAAGGAGCGGGGGGATACGAGCAGTACTTC
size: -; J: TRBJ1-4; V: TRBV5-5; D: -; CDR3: CASSLAHLSGTTNEKLFF; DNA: TGTGCCAGCAGCTTGGCCCACCTCTCGGGGACAACTAATGAAAAACTGTTTTTT
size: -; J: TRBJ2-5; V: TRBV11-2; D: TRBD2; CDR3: CASSLGGGAGEETQYF; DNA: TGTGCCAGCAGCTTAGGGGGCGGAGCGGGAGAAGAGACCCAGTACTTC
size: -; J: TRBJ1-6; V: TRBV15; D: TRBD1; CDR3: CATSPTAGGNSPLHF; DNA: TGTGCCACCAGCCCCACCGCAGGGGGAAATTCACCCCTCCACTTT
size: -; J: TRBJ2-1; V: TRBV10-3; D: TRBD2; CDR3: CAIRQSGSSYNEQFF; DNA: TGTGCCATCAGACAAAGCGGGAGCTCCTACAATGAGCAGTTCTTC
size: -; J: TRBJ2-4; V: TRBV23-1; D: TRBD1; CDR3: CASSQKEGALIAKNIQYF; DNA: TGCGCCAGCAGTCAAAAAGAGGGGGCCCTTATAGCCAAAAACATTCAGTACTTC
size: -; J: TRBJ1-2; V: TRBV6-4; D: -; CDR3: CASSDSKRDYTF; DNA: TGTGCCAGCAGTGACTCGAAGAGAGACTACACCTTC